This T cell receptor (beta chain) was obtained from a study of shared clonotypes between healthy human individuals. General study points: It was observed that 5% to 6% of naive CD4 clonotypes were shared across a handful of donors. Against clonotypes common to all four donors, non-shared ones had lower generation probabilities.

Looked up from germline, CDR1 is SGHKS and CDR2 is YYEKEE (reference sequence). Trimming removed 0 bases at V and 5 bases at J, with 11 bases between. This CDR3 is 14 amino acids long. With regard to this clone: Its antigen is unknown.

Data came from immunoSEQ multiplex PCR; TCRdb stores just in-frame clones and leaves some out. The sample shows approximately 2.5 million clones, roughly 92% of them seen only once. Material: naive CD4+ T cells sorted from blood. The subset here: CD45RA+ positively selected. The chain recombines TRBV5-5 with TRBJ1-1; perhaps TRBD1 as D (5 bases). This clonotype originated in a man aged 18 to 30 in good health. The CDR3 protein is CASSLAGTDTEAFF. CDR3 in DNA: TGTGCCAGCAGCTTGGCAGGGACGGATACTGAAGCTTTCTTT.